These T cell receptor beta chains were read from a single sample in a study of cytomegalovirus exposure and HLA in healthy donors. The assay was immunoSEQ multiplex PCR, and TCRdb's table has in-frame clones only and misses some. The data contain tens of thousands of clones, approximately 77% of them seen just once; the ten biggest clones take up around 10%. Material: PBMCs. Receptors originate from a woman in her thirties or forties in good health and CMV-seropositive. Both conserved end residues are part of each CDR3. The D gene is left open where the match is weak. The size of a clone is reported for some rows only, either as once, few or many, or as a class for expanded clones.

TRBV5-1	NA	TRBJ2-7	NA	TGCGCCAGCAGTCCCGACAGGCCTTCCTACGAGCAGTACTTC	CASSPDRPSYEQYF
TRBV6-4	TRBD1	TRBJ1-1	few	TGTGCCAGCAGTAAGGGACAGGACACTGAAGCTTTCTTT	CASSKGQDTEAFF
TRBV15	TRBD1	TRBJ1-4	few	TGTGCCACCAGCAGAGGACAGGGAAGCGCCGAAAAACTGTTTTTT	CATSRGQGSAEKLFF
TRBV7-9	NA	TRBJ1-2	NA	TGTGCCAGCAGCCAAGCGGGACGCTATGGCTACACCTTC	CASSQAGRYGYTF
TRBV30	NA	TRBJ1-5	NA	TGTGCCTGGACCCCGGGCGGGCGCAATCAGCCCCAGCATTTT	CAWTPGGRNQPQHF
TRBV30	NA	TRBJ2-2	NA	TGTGCCTGGAGTGTACAAACCGGGGAGCTGTTTTTT	CAWSVQTGELFF
TRBV5-1	TRBD1	TRBJ2-7	few	TGCGCCAGCAGCCGTTCCGGGACAGGGCAAAACGAGCAGTACTTC	CASSRSGTGQNEQYF
TRBV7-8	NA	TRBJ2-6	NA	TGTGCCAGCAGATTAACGGGGGGCAACGGGGCCAACGTCCTGACTTTC	CASRLTGGNGANVLTF
TRBV20-1	NA	TRBJ1-2	NA	TGCAGTGCTAGGGAGAACTATGGCTACACCTTC	CSARENYGYTF
TRBV5-4	TRBD1	TRBJ1-4	NA	TGTGCCAGCAGCGGCGGGGCGGGACAGGGACGGTCTAATGAAAAACTGTTTTTT	CASSGGAGQGRSNEKLFF
TRBV30	TRBD2	TRBJ2-3	NA	TGTGCCTGGAGTCGAGGCTTTTCCGGGACTAGCGGGGGGTACGGCACAGATACGCAGTATTTT	CAWSRGFSGTSGGYGTDTQYF
TRBV6-5	TRBD2	TRBJ2-1	NA	TGTGCCAGCAGTCCAGGACTAGTTACCCACAATGAGCAGTTCTTC	CASSPGLVTHNEQFF
TRBV13	NA	TRBJ2-7	NA	TGTGCCAGCAGCTTAGGCCAATCCGAGCAGTACTTC	CASSLGQSEQYF
TRBV18	TRBD1	TRBJ1-6	NA	TGTGCCAGCTCACCACCAGGGGGCTTGGCTAATTCACCCCTCCACTTT	CASSPPGGLANSPLHF
TRBV29-1	TRBD1	TRBJ2-7	NA	TGCAGCGCCCGACGAGGGACAGGCTACGAGCAGTACTTC	CSARRGTGYEQYF
TRBV2	TRBD2	TRBJ2-1	once	TGTGCCAGCAGTGTAGGGGTGGGGGGGAATGAGCAGTTCTTC	CASSVGVGGNEQFF
TRBV5-1	NA	TRBJ2-2	NA	TGCGCCAGCAGCTTGGATGCGGGGAACACCGGGGAGCTGTTTTTT	CASSLDAGNTGELFF
TRBV5-1	NA	TRBJ2-7	NA	TGCGCCAGCAGCCCGGACAGCCAGTACGAGCAGTACTTC	CASSPDSQYEQYF
TRBV11-2	TRBD2	TRBJ2-7	NA	TGTGCCAGCAGCTCTCTAGGGACTAGCGTATACGAGCAGTACTTC	CASSSLGTSVYEQYF
TRBV19	TRBD1	TRBJ1-2	NA	TGTGCCAGTACCCGGGACAGGGGATATGGCTACACCTTC	CASTRDRGYGYTF
TRBV7-2	TRBD2	TRBJ2-7	NA	TGTGCCAGCAGTTTCACTAGCGGGGGATCCTACGAGCAGTACTTC	CASSFTSGGSYEQYF
TRBV21-1	NA	TRBJ2-5	NA	TGTGCCAGCAGCCGGACAGGGGGCAGGGAGACCCAGTACTTC	CASSRTGGRETQYF
TRBV13	NA	TRBJ2-2	few	TGTGCCAGCAGCCCCGAGTTGGCCGGGGAGCTGTTTTTT	CASSPELAGELFF
TRBV7-2	TRBD1	TRBJ1-4	NA	TGTGCCAGCAGCCCGGACAGGGGGTGGGAAAAACTGTTTTTT	CASSPDRGWEKLFF
TRBV6-5	TRBD1	TRBJ1-2	NA	TGTGCCAGCCGCTTCCGACAGGGTGGAGACTATGGCTACACCTTC	CASRFRQGGDYGYTF
TRBV9	NA	TRBJ2-3	NA	TGTGCCAGCAGCGTAGATGCGTCAGATACGCAGTATTTT	CASSVDASDTQYF
TRBV29-1	NA	TRBJ1-5	NA	TGCAGCGTTGGGGATGGGGGGAATCAGCCCCAGCATTTT	CSVGDGGNQPQHF
TRBV10-2	TRBD1	TRBJ1-4	NA	TGCGCCAGCAGTGACAGGGGGCTGTGGGAAAAACTGTTTTTT	CASSDRGLWEKLFF
TRBV15	NA	TRBJ2-7	NA	TGTGCCACCAGCAGCAGGAGACAGGACGAGCAGTACTTC	CATSSRRQDEQYF
TRBV7-9	NA	TRBJ1-1	once	TGTGCCAGCAGCCCGCGGACAGTGAACACTGAAGCTTTCTTT	CASSPRTVNTEAFF
TRBV6-1	TRBD1	TRBJ2-7	NA	TGTGCCAGCAGGAAACCGGGACAGGGATCCTACGAGCAGTACTTC	CASRKPGQGSYEQYF
TRBV4-1	TRBD2	TRBJ2-7	many	TGCGCCAGCAGCCATTCTAGCGGGGGGTTAAATGAGCAGTACTTC	CASSHSSGGLNEQYF
TRBV23-1	TRBD1	TRBJ2-5	NA	TGCGCCAGCAGTCAATGGCCGGGGACAGACAAGTACCAAGAGACCCAGTACTTC	CASSQWPGTDKYQETQYF
TRBV6-1	NA	TRBJ2-7	NA	TGTGCCAGCAGTGAAGGCAGGGTAGGCTACGAGCAGTACTTC	CASSEGRVGYEQYF
TRBV5-1	NA	TRBJ2-7	NA	TGCGCCAGCAGCCCAAGCCAGGGCTACGAGCAGTACTTC	CASSPSQGYEQYF
TRBV5-4	TRBD2	TRBJ2-5	NA	TGTGCCAGCAGCTTCCAGCGGGGGGGCTTCCAAGAGACCCAGTACTTC	CASSFQRGGFQETQYF
TRBV9	NA	TRBJ2-7	NA	TGTGCCAGCGCAGGGGACGGGTACGAGCAGTACTTC	CASAGDGYEQYF
TRBV27	NA	TRBJ2-1	NA	TGTGCCAGCAGCCCACTCGTCTCCTACAATGAGCAGTTCTTC	CASSPLVSYNEQFF
TRBV12-5	NA	TRBJ1-5	NA	TGTGCTAGTGGTTTGGACAGTCTTAATCAGCCCCAGCATTTT	CASGLDSLNQPQHF
TRBV7-9	NA	TRBJ1-1	NA	TGTGCCAGCAGCCGCGGAGGGACTGAAGCTTTCTTT	CASSRGGTEAFF